This is a list of T cell receptor beta chains from one sample in a study of a mutant IDH1 vaccine in newly diagnosed glioma. Their antigens remain unidentified. Libraries were prepared by immunoSEQ multiplex PCR; TCRdb keeps only in-frame clonotypes and omits some of them. Of about 54,000 clones in the sample, roughly 80% were seen once. Sequenced here: PBMCs, sampled from a glioma patient whose treatment included an IDH1 peptide vaccine. Receptor source: a woman between 18 and 29 years old with glioma. CDR3s include the opening cysteine and the closing phenylalanine or tryptophan. Fields, in order: V gene, J gene, D gene, clone size, CDR3 length, CDR3 DNA, CDR3 protein. The D gene is left open where the match is weak. The size entry is marked missing in some rows and otherwise reads once, few, many or a size class.

V gene: TRBV14
J gene: TRBJ2-4
D gene: TRBD2
clone size: NA
CDR3 length: 17
CDR3 DNA: TGTGCCAGCAGCCCCCCCGTTAGCGGGTTAGCCAAAAACATTCAGTACTTC
CDR3 protein: CASSPPVSGLAKNIQYF

V gene: TRBV7-2
J gene: TRBJ1-2
D gene: TRBD1
clone size: NA
CDR3 length: 16
CDR3 DNA: TGTGCCAGCAGCTTGCGCTTAGGGGGCGCTAACTATGGCTACACCTTC
CDR3 protein: CASSLRLGGANYGYTF

V gene: TRBV18
J gene: TRBJ1-5
D gene: TRBD1
clone size: once
CDR3 length: 16
CDR3 DNA: TGTGCCAGCTCACCTGGGGGGGACAGCTATTCTCAGCCCCAGCATTTT
CDR3 protein: CASSPGGDSYSQPQHF

V gene: TRBV6-5
J gene: TRBJ1-6
D gene: NA
clone size: NA
CDR3 length: 16
CDR3 DNA: TGTGCCAGCAGTTTCTCGACGACAGTCTATAATTCACCCCTCCACTTT
CDR3 protein: CASSFSTTVYNSPLHF

V gene: TRBV11-2
J gene: TRBJ2-2
D gene: NA
clone size: NA
CDR3 length: 14
CDR3 DNA: TGTGCCAGCAGCTTAGGAGCGGACACCGGGGAGCTGTTTTTT
CDR3 protein: CASSLGADTGELFF

V gene: TRBV29-1
J gene: TRBJ2-3
D gene: NA
clone size: NA
CDR3 length: 14
CDR3 DNA: TGCAGCGTTGGGTATGCGGGGATCACAGATACGCAGTATTTT
CDR3 protein: CSVGYAGITDTQYF

V gene: TRBV7-2
J gene: TRBJ1-3
D gene: NA
clone size: NA
CDR3 length: 16
CDR3 DNA: TGTGCCAGCAGCTTAGGTCGGGGCGGCTCTGGAAACACCATATATTTT
CDR3 protein: CASSLGRGGSGNTIYF

V gene: TRBV6-1
J gene: TRBJ2-7
D gene: NA
clone size: once
CDR3 length: 14
CDR3 DNA: TGTGCCAGCAGTGAAGCAGGGGAGGCCTACGAGCAGTACTTC
CDR3 protein: CASSEAGEAYEQYF

V gene: TRBV5-1
J gene: TRBJ1-1
D gene: TRBD1
clone size: few
CDR3 length: 18
CDR3 DNA: TGCGCCAGCAGCTTGGATGTCGGGACAGGGGGATGGAACACTGAAGCTTTCTTT
CDR3 protein: CASSLDVGTGGWNTEAFF

V gene: TRBV19
J gene: TRBJ2-7
D gene: NA
clone size: NA
CDR3 length: 18
CDR3 DNA: TGTGCCAGTAGTGTGGCAGGGTATACTCTTGATTCCTCCTACGAGCAGTACTTC
CDR3 protein: CASSVAGYTLDSSYEQYF

V gene: TRBV27
J gene: TRBJ2-2
D gene: NA
clone size: few
CDR3 length: 16
CDR3 DNA: TGTGCCAGCAGTTCCCCTGGGGGGTGGGGAACCGGGGAGCTGTTTTTT
CDR3 protein: CASSSPGGWGTGELFF

V gene: TRBV6-1
J gene: TRBJ2-5
D gene: NA
clone size: NA
CDR3 length: 15
CDR3 DNA: TGTGCCAGCAGTGAATACGAGGGAGAGGGTGAGACCCAGTACTTC
CDR3 protein: CASSEYEGEGETQYF

V gene: TRBV6-5
J gene: TRBJ1-1
D gene: TRBD1
clone size: NA
CDR3 length: 15
CDR3 DNA: TGTGCCAGCAGTTACTCGTCCTCAGGGGGCACTGAAGCTTTCTTT
CDR3 protein: CASSYSSSGGTEAFF

V gene: TRBV6-4
J gene: TRBJ2-1
D gene: NA
clone size: medium-sized
CDR3 length: 15
CDR3 DNA: TGTGCCAGCAGTGACTCCGGGGGAGGTAACAATGAGCAGTTCTTC
CDR3 protein: CASSDSGGGNNEQFF

V gene: TRBV5-3
J gene: TRBJ1-3
D gene: NA
clone size: NA
CDR3 length: 13
CDR3 DNA: TGTGCCAGATGGACGTTCTCTGGAAACACCATATATTTT
CDR3 protein: CARWTFSGNTIYF

V gene: TRBV5-4
J gene: TRBJ2-7
D gene: TRBD1
clone size: NA
CDR3 length: 15
CDR3 DNA: TGTGCCAGCAGCTGGGGACAGGGGGACTACTACGAGCAGTACTTC
CDR3 protein: CASSWGQGDYYEQYF

V gene: TRBV5-1
J gene: TRBJ2-3
D gene: NA
clone size: NA
CDR3 length: 15
CDR3 DNA: TGCGCCAGCAGCTTGGAACCGGGCTTCACAGATACGCAGTATTTT
CDR3 protein: CASSLEPGFTDTQYF

V gene: TRBV4-2
J gene: TRBJ1-5
D gene: NA
clone size: NA
CDR3 length: 16
CDR3 DNA: TGTGCCAGCAGCCAAGGGGAGGGTTCAGGCAATCAGCCCCAGCATTTT
CDR3 protein: CASSQGEGSGNQPQHF

V gene: TRBV5-4
J gene: TRBJ1-2
D gene: NA
clone size: NA
CDR3 length: 16
CDR3 DNA: TGTGCCAGCAGCTCCGGGCTGGGACCCGAGGAATATGGCTACACCTTC
CDR3 protein: CASSSGLGPEEYGYTF

V gene: TRBV5-1
J gene: TRBJ1-2
D gene: NA
clone size: NA
CDR3 length: 15
CDR3 DNA: TGCGCCAGCGCGGGAGATGGGTCCACCCCCTATGGCTACACCTTC
CDR3 protein: CASAGDGSTPYGYTF

V gene: TRBV5-6
J gene: TRBJ1-3
D gene: NA
clone size: NA
CDR3 length: 15
CDR3 DNA: TGTGCCAGCAGCTTGGCAGTAGCTACTGGAAACACCATATATTTT
CDR3 protein: CASSLAVATGNTIYF

V gene: TRBV7-9
J gene: TRBJ1-2
D gene: NA
clone size: NA
CDR3 length: 15
CDR3 DNA: TGTGCCAGCACCCAACGCGGGGGGAGTCCATATGGCTACACCTTC
CDR3 protein: CASTQRGGSPYGYTF

V gene: TRBV6-5
J gene: TRBJ2-1
D gene: NA
clone size: NA
CDR3 length: 13
CDR3 DNA: TGTGCCAGCAGGGAGGGCCCCTACAATGAGCAGTTCTTC
CDR3 protein: CASREGPYNEQFF

V gene: TRBV7-7
J gene: TRBJ1-5
D gene: NA
clone size: once
CDR3 length: 12
CDR3 DNA: TGTGCCAGCAGCCCCGGCCCTCAGCCCCAGCATTTT
CDR3 protein: CASSPGPQPQHF

V gene: TRBV27
J gene: TRBJ1-5
D gene: NA
clone size: once
CDR3 length: 15
CDR3 DNA: TGTGCCAGCAGTTTATCGGTAGCGGGCGAGGGGCCCCAGCATTTT
CDR3 protein: CASSLSVAGEGPQHF